This T cell receptor (beta chain) was captured in a study of T cells after yellow fever vaccination. Each CDR3 protein gets one entry after TCRdb re-called the 5' RACE reads with MiXCR. The data contain around 500,000 distinct CDR3 sequences, 20% to 25% of them singletons. Germline values: CDR1 SQVTM, CDR2 ANQGSEA. V lost 3 bases and J lost 2, with 13 bases in between. The CDR3 has 14 amino acids. The table lists this clonotype with many counts. Antigen specificity is unknown. Study outcomes and limitations: Among all clonotypes, a small share was observed in both CD4 and CD8 compartments.

Material: PBMCs, obtained approximately 22 days after the first yellow fever vaccination. The sequence came from a man aged 18 to 30 who received the YFV17D yellow fever vaccine. The chain couples TRBV29-1 to TRBJ1-2; D uncertain. This CDR3 reads CSVERGIENYGYTF. DNA for the CDR3: TGCAGCGTTGAGAGAGGTATTGAAAACTATGGCTACACCTTC.